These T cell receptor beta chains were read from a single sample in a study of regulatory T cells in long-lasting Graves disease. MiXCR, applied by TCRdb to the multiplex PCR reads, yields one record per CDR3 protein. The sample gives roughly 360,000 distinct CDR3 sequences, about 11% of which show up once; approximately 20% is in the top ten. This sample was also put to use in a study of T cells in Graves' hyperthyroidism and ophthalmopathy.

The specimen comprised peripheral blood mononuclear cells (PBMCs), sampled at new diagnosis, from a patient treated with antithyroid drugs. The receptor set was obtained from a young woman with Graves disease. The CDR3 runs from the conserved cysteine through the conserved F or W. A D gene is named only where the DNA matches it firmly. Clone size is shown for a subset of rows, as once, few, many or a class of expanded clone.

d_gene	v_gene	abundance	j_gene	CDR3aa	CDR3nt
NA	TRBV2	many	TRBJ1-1	CASRVLQTTEAFF	TGTGCCAGCAGAGTCCTACAGACCACTGAAGCTTTCTTT
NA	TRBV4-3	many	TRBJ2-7	CASSGGLDEQYF	TGCGCCAGCAGTGGAGGGCTTGACGAGCAGTACTTC
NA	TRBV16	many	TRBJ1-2	CASSHIPPLYGYTF	TGTGCCAGCAGCCATATCCCACCTCTCTATGGCTACACCTTC
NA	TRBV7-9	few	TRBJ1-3	CASSLALGGGNTIYF	TGTGCCAGCAGCTTAGCGTTAGGGGGTGGAAACACCATATATTTT
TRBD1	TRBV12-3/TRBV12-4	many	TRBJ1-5	CASSFGTGNQPQHF	TGTGCCAGCAGTTTTGGGACAGGGAATCAGCCCCAGCATTTT
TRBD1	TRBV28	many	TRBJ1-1	CASSLNRGQTFYGVTTEAFF	TGTGCCAGCAGTTTAAACAGGGGGCAAACTTTTTACGGCGTGACCACTGAAGCTTTCTTT
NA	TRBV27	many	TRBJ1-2	CAARTADYGYTF	TGTGCCGCGCGGACAGCCGACTATGGCTACACCTTC
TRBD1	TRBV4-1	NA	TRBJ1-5	CASSLNDRGMNQPQHF	TGCGCCAGCAGCCTCAACGACAGGGGTATGAATCAGCCCCAGCATTTT
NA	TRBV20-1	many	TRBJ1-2	CSARREDYGYTF	TGCAGTGCCCGCCGGGAGGACTATGGCTACACCTTC
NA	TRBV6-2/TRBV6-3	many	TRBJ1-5	CASSYSGALRSNQPQHF	TGTGCCAGCAGTTACTCGGGGGCCTTGAGGTCCAATCAGCCCCAGCATTTT
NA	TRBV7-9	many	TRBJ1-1	CASSLWSTEAFF	TGTGCCAGCAGCTTATGGAGCACTGAAGCTTTCTTT
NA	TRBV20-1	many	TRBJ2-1	CSARGVPTRPFDNEQFF	TGCAGTGCTAGGGGGGTGCCGACTAGGCCGTTCGACAATGAGCAGTTCTTC
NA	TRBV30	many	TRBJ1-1	CAWSVLHASTEAFF	TGTGCCTGGAGTGTACTACATGCGAGCACTGAAGCTTTCTTT
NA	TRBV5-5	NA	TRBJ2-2	CASSSGAGTLTGELFF	TGTGCCAGCAGCTCGGGGGCCGGGACCCTCACCGGGGAGCTGTTTTTT
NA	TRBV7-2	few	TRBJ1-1	CASRAQVINTEAFF	TGTGCCAGCAGGGCCCAGGTTATTAACACTGAAGCTTTCTTT
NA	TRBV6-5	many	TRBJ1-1	CASSYRGRSPEAFF	TGTGCCAGCAGTTACAGGGGGAGAAGCCCTGAAGCTTTCTTT
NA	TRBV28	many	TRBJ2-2	CASSFSKGGTGELFF	TGTGCCAGCAGTTTTTCTAAGGGGGGCACCGGGGAGCTGTTTTTT
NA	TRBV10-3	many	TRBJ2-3	CAISDPHRGESTDTQYF	TGTGCCATCAGTGATCCCCACCGCGGCGAAAGCACAGATACGCAGTATTTT
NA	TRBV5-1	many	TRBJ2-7	CASSLTSAPYEQYF	TGCGCCAGCAGCTTGACGAGTGCCCCCTACGAGCAGTACTTC
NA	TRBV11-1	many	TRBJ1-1	CASSRILSEAFF	TGTGCCAGCAGTCGTATACTCAGTGAAGCTTTCTTT
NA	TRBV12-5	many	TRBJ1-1	CASGLVLGGARFTEAFF	TGTGCTAGTGGTTTGGTACTGGGGGGGGCACGATTCACTGAAGCTTTCTTT
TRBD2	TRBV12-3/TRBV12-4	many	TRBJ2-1	CASSALTSGSSYNEQFF	TGTGCCAGCAGTGCCCTGACTAGCGGAAGCTCCTACAATGAGCAGTTCTTC
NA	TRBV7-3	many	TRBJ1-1	CASSLEVSREAFF	TGTGCCAGCAGCTTAGAAGTGTCCCGCGAAGCTTTCTTT
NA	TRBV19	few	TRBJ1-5	CASNRVLGPQHF	TGTGCCAGTAATCGGGTTCTGGGACCCCAGCATTTT
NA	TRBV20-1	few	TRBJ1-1	CSAADQPALMNTEAFF	TGCAGTGCCGCGGACCAACCGGCCCTTATGAACACTGAAGCTTTCTTT
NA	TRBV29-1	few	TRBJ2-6	CSVEGGAGANVLTF	TGCAGCGTTGAGGGAGGAGCTGGGGCCAACGTCCTGACTTTC
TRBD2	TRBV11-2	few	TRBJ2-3	CASSFVGTSVIF	TGTGCCAGCAGCTTCGTCGGGACTAGCGTGATTTTT
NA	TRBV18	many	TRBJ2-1	CASSPTLRSLMDNEQFF	TGTGCCAGCTCACCAACTCTGCGGTCCCTTATGGACAATGAGCAGTTCTTC
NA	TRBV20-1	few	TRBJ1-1	CSLYPTPSGEAFF	TGCAGTTTATACCCGACGCCCTCAGGTGAAGCTTTCTTT
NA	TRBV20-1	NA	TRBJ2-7	CSAPQGPPQYF	TGCAGTGCCCCCCAGGGGCCCCCGCAGTACTTC
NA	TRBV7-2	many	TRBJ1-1	CASSLRGAEAFF	TGTGCCAGCAGCTTAAGAGGAGCTGAAGCTTTCTTT
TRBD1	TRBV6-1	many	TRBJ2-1	CASSTDRGQRNNEQFF	TGTGCCAGCAGTACAGACAGGGGGCAGCGGAACAATGAGCAGTTCTTC
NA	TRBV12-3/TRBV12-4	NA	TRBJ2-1	CASSLARQPLNEQFF	TGTGCCAGCAGTTTAGCGCGACAACCGCTGAATGAGCAGTTCTTC
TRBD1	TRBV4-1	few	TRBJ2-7	CASSQGTGYYEQYF	TGCGCCAGCAGCCAAGGGACAGGGTACTACGAGCAGTACTTC
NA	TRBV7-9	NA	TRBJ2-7	CASSLEWKTYEQYF	TGTGCCAGCAGCTTAGAGTGGAAAACCTACGAGCAGTACTTC
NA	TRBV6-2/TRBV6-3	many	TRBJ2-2	CASRALRAAKQNTGELFF	TGTGCCAGCAGAGCCCTTAGGGCAGCGAAACAGAACACCGGGGAGCTGTTTTTT
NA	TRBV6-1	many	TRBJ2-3	CASRGGVATDTQYF	TGTGCCAGCAGAGGCGGGGTCGCCACAGATACGCAGTATTTT
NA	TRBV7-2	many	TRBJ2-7	CASSPVGVYEQYF	TGTGCCAGCAGCCCCGTCGGGGTTTACGAGCAGTACTTC
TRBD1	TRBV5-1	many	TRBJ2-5	CASSFTGAGTQYF	TGCGCCAGCAGCTTTACAGGGGCCGGGACCCAGTACTTC
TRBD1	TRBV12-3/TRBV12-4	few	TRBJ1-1	CASSLRGGGGTEAFF	TGTGCCAGCAGTTTACGAGGGGGCGGGGGCACTGAAGCTTTCTTT
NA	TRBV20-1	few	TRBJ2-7	CSAKEVYEQYF	TGCAGTGCCAAGGAGGTCTACGAGCAGTACTTC